Each of the 21 T cell receptor beta chains below was sequenced from the same sample in a study of control samples from healthy donors and cancer patients. TCRdb's table, derived via immunoSEQ multiplex PCR, lists solely in-frame clones and lacks some. The table includes roughly 450,000 clones, approximately 92% detected once. Specimen: PBMCs. The receptors come from a man aged 40-50 years with head and neck cancer.

The chain links TRBV30 to TRBJ1-3, with D unresolved. Looked up from germline, CDR1 is GTSNPN and CDR2 is SVGIG (reference sequence). CDR3 length: 14 residues. V lost 3 bases to trimming and J lost 6 bases, with 15 bases between them. CDR3 residues: CAWRGSQKVNTIYF. The CDR3 region has the DNA TGTGCCTGGAGAGGATCGCAGAAAGTAAACACCATATATTTT.

The V call is TRBV28, the J call TRBJ2-3, with 13 bases that match TRBD2. Germline values: CDR1 MDHEN, CDR2 SYDVKM. The CDR3 loop spans 17 amino acids. Trimming at V came to 3 bases and at J to 3 bases, leaving 6 bases not matched to a gene. CDR3 nucleotide sequence: TGTGCCAGCAGTTTCCCGGGACTAGCGGGAATAACAGATACGCAGTATTTT. Translation: CASSFPGLAGITDTQYF.

The chain is built from TRBV4-3 and TRBJ2-7; 11 positions match TRBD1. The V and J ends lost 4 bases and 2 bases, in that order; junction bases with no gene match: 4. The CDR3 has 15 residues. Germline lookup yields CDR1 LGHNA and CDR2 YSLEER. Written as DNA, the CDR3 is TGCGCCAGCAGCCCCGGGACAGGGGGGACCTACGAGCAGTACTTC. It specifies CASSPGTGGTYEQYF.

J is TRBJ2-3 and V is TRBV29-1; a possible D gene is TRBD1 (6 bases). The germline gives CDR1 SQVTM, CDR2 ANQGSEA. The CDR3 runs 22 residues. Deletions cut 4 bases from V and 2 bases from J, with 37 bases between. The CDR3 reads CSVGPIPPRLGTIIVDTDTQYF. CDR3 coding DNA: TGCAGCGTTGGACCCATCCCCCCACGATTAGGGACAATTATTGTTGACACAGATACGCAGTATTTT.

The gene calls are TRBV9 and TRBJ1-1; D ambiguous. The germline CDR1 and CDR2 sequences are SGDLS and YYNGEE. Trimming took 3 bases from V and 1 from J, leaving 10 bases between them. The CDR3 totals 14 residues. The CDR3 coding sequence is TGTGCCAGCAGCGACCCAGGCGGGAACACTGAAGCTTTCTTT. The encoded protein is CASSDPGGNTEAFF.

The V and J genes are TRBV19 and TRBJ2-5, with TRBD2 matching over 8 bases. Germline V lookup: CDR1 LNHDA, CDR2 SQIVND (reference sequence). The CDR3 is made up of 13 amino acids. V was clipped by 5 bases and J by 5 bases; unmatched bases: 4. The DNA for the CDR3 is TGTGCCAGTAGTCGCCGGGAGGGGGAGACCCAGTACTTC. Translating gives CASSRREGETQYF.

A note on this clone: One end of the junction varies from germline; a read error may be responsible. The chain carries TRBV19 and TRBJ2-5, with a possible D match to TRBD1 (6 bases). Germline CDR1 and CDR2: LNHDA and SQIVND (reference sequence). The CDR3 has 14 amino acids. The CDR3 nucleotides are TGTGCCAGTAGTAGTGGACAGTACCAAGGGACCCAGTACTTC. Amino acids: CASSSGQYQGTQYF. The whole variable domain, remainder taken from reference TRBV19 and TRBJ2-5, is DGGITQSPKYLFRKEGQNVTLSCEQNLNHDAMYWYRQDPGQGLRLIYYSQIVNDFQKGDIAEGYSVSREKKESFPLTVTSAQKNPTAFYLCASSSGQYQGTQYFGPGTRLLVL.

This clone was seen just once. V and J are TRBV5-1 and TRBJ1-1; D gene uncertain. The CDR3 consists of 13 residues. Trimming removed 7 bases from V and 1 base from J, with 11 bases in between. The germline gives CDR1 SGHRS, CDR2 YFSETQ. The CDR3 sequence is CASRSAGNTEAFF. The CDR3 DNA reads as TGCGCCAGCCGCTCCGCCGGGAACACTGAAGCTTTCTTT. The full variable domain, its missing parts supplied by reference TRBV5-1 and TRBJ1-1, is KAGVTQTPRYLIKTRGQQVTLSCSPISGHRSVSWYQQTPGQGLQFLFEYFSETQRNKGNFPGRFSGRQFSNSRSEMNVSTLELGDSALYLCASRSAGNTEAFFGQGTRLTVV.

The genes are TRBV30 and TRBJ2-3, with D perhaps matching TRBD1 or TRBD2 (5 bases each). Between the trimmed V and J ends, which lost 4 bases and 1 base, there was a span of 12 bases. The CDR3 length is 14 residues. Per germline, CDR1 GTSNPN and CDR2 SVGIG (reference sequence). In DNA form, the CDR3 reads TGTGCCTGGAAGGGGACGCCCGGCACAGATACGCAGTATTTT. This gives the protein CAWKGTPGTDTQYF.

J is TRBJ2-7 and V is TRBV7-2; D is ambiguous. This CDR3 has 14 amino acids. V shed 5 bases and J shed 0 bases, with 11 bases lying between them. Germline loops: CDR1 SGHTA, CDR2 FQGNSA. In DNA, the CDR3 is TGTGCCAGCAGCAGAGACTCGGCCTCCTACGAGCAGTACTTC. Its translation: CASSRDSASYEQYF. Using reference TRBV7-2 and TRBJ2-7 for the parts outside the CDR3, the full variable domain is GAGVSQSPSNKVTEKGKDVELRCDPISGHTALYWYRQSLGQGLEFLIYFQGNSAPDKSGLPSDRFSAERTGGSVSTLTIQRTQQEDSAVYLCASSRDSASYEQYFGPGTRLTVT.

This chain uses TRBV6-6 with TRBJ1-2, with 11 nucleotides matching TRBD1. The CDR3 spans 17 residues. The V segment lost 5 bases and the J segment 4 bases; nucleotides outside the gene matches: 12. The germline gives CDR1 MNHNY, CDR2 SVGAGI (reference sequence). CDR3 nucleotide sequence: TGTGCCAGCAGTCGCGGGACAGGGGGTCCCCTGCCCTATGGCTACACCTTC. Translating it yields CASSRGTGGPLPYGYTF.

This clone was observed once. This chain links TRBV7-3 with TRBJ2-6; D might be TRBD2 (5 bases). The CDR3 has 16 amino acids. With 5 bases removed from V and 0 bases from J, the gap between germline ends came to 11 bases. Germline V gene lookup returns CDR1 SGHTA and CDR2 FQGTGA. The CDR3 reads CASSRTGDSGANVLTF. For the CDR3, the DNA is TGTGCCAGCAGCCGGACCGGGGACTCTGGGGCCAACGTCCTGACTTTC.

The rearrangement joins TRBV25-1 to TRBJ2-1; TRBD1 aligns across 9 bases. Trimming at V came to 2 bases and at J to 9 bases, leaving 5 bases not matched to a gene. Germline values: CDR1 MGHDK, CDR2 SYGVNS. CDR3 size: 14 residues. This CDR3 is CASSEGDREGEQFF. In DNA form, the CDR3 reads TGTGCCAGCAGTGAAGGGGACAGGGAAGGTGAGCAGTTCTTC.

This CDR3 is CASSLTSGLDSPLHF. CDR3 DNA: TGTGCCAGCAGTCTTACCTCGGGGTTGGATTCACCCCTCCACTTT. The chain uses TRBV28 and TRBJ1-6; unclear D gene. The germline V gene encodes CDR1 MDHEN and CDR2 SYDVKM. Trimming took off 5 bases at V and 8 bases at J, with 16 bases between the two ends. The CDR3 totals 15 residues.

The chain joins TRBV5-1 to TRBJ1-1; 8 nucleotides agree with TRBD1. Trimming cost V 1 base and J 5 bases; bases outside gene matches: 4. The germline V gene encodes CDR1 SGHRS and CDR2 YFSETQ. The CDR3 has 14 amino acids. The CDR3 nucleotides are TGCGCCAGCAGCTTGAGACAGGGGCGGACTGAAGCTTTCTTT. This sequence encodes CASSLRQGRTEAFF.

The V and J genes are TRBV30 and TRBJ1-6, with D hard to call. The length of the CDR3 is 15 residues. Trimming removed 4 bases at V and 9 bases at J, with 19 bases between. Germline V gene data show CDR1 as GTSNPN and CDR2 as SVGIG (reference sequence). CDR3 coding DNA: TGTGCCTGGATGCCATGGACGGCCTGGGGTTCACCCCTCCACTTT. Amino acids: CAWMPWTAWGSPLHF.

The rearrangement joins TRBV6-2 or TRBV6-3 to TRBJ2-1; unclear D gene. This CDR3 is 15 amino acids long. Trimming cost V 1 base and J 5 bases, with 12 bases left between them. Germline lookup yields CDR1 MNHEY and CDR2 SVGEGT. For the CDR3, the DNA is TGTGCCAGCAGTTACTTGAACCTAGGAAACAATGAGCAGTTCTTC. This encodes CASSYLNLGNNEQFF.

J is TRBJ1-5 and V is TRBV7-9; a possible D gene is TRBD1 (5 bases). Trimming took off 4 bases at V and 6 bases at J, with 16 bases between the two ends. Germline values: CDR1 SEHNR, CDR2 FQNEAQ (reference sequence). The CDR3 consists of 15 residues. CDR3 DNA: TGTGCCAGCAGCTACGCCGATTCAGGGAGTCAGCCCCAGCATTTT. It encodes CASSYADSGSQPQHF. Using reference TRBV7-9 and TRBJ1-5 for the parts outside the CDR3, the full variable domain is DTGVSQNPRHKITKRGQNVTFRCDPISEHNRLYWYRQTLGQGPEFLTYFQNEAQLEKSRLLSDRFSAERPKGSFSTLEIQRTEQGDSAMYLCASSYADSGSQPQHFGDGTRLSIL.

This sequence joins TRBV5-8 and TRBJ2-5, with TRBD1 identical over 8 bases. The CDR3 sequence is 15 residues long. With V trimmed by 3 bases and J by 6 bases, 10 bases remained unmatched. Germline CDR1 is SGHTS and CDR2 is YDEGEE. The CDR3 reads CASSSTKDRVKTQYF. The DNA of the CDR3 is TGTGCCAGCAGCTCCACGAAGGACAGGGTAAAGACCCAGTACTTC.

The chain joins TRBV6-1 to TRBJ2-7, with D perhaps matching TRBD1 or TRBD2 (5 bases each). V gave up 3 bases and J gave up 2 bases, with 8 bases separating them. The CDR3 totals 13 residues. Germline lookup yields CDR1 MNHNS and CDR2 SASEGT. For the CDR3, the DNA is TGTGCCAGCAGTGACGGGACGGCCTACGAGCAGTACTTC. Amino acid sequence: CASSDGTAYEQYF.

The chain joins TRBV14 to TRBJ1-1, with D uncertain. This CDR3 has 13 residues. Trimming took 2 bases from V and 5 from J, leaving 9 bases between them. Germline assignment: CDR1 SGHDN and CDR2 FVKESK. The CDR3 sequence is CASSQIVGTEAFF. Here the CDR3 DNA reads TGTGCCAGCAGCCAAATTGTAGGTACTGAAGCTTTCTTT.